These T cell receptor beta chains were read from a single sample in a study of Graves' ophthalmopathy and Graves' hyperthyroidism. TCRdb reprocessed the multiplex PCR reads via MiXCR and lists one record per CDR3 protein. Here the sample spans around 670,000 distinct CDR3 sequences, approximately 40% being singletons. Sequenced input: peripheral blood. These receptors were obtained from an adult man with Graves' ophthalmopathy. Both conserved end residues are part of each CDR3. D genes are given only for firm matches. Clone size is given for some rows only: seen once, a few or many times, or a class if the clone is expanded.

few,TRBV7-3,.,TRBJ1-2,TGTGCCAGCAGCCCTCTACGGCAGGGGACTAACTATGGCTACACCTTC,CASSPLRQGTNYGYTF
.,TRBV29-1,.,TRBJ2-5,TGCAGCGTTGAGTGGGGCGAAGAGACCCAGTACTTC,CSVEWGEETQYF
.,TRBV20-1,TRBD1,TRBJ2-7,TGCAGTGCCAGCTCACCCTCGACAGGGGGACGGAACGAGCAGTACTTC,CSASSPSTGGRNEQYF
few,TRBV5-1,.,TRBJ1-2,TGCGCCAGCAGCTTGACCGGACCCTTGGATGGCTACACCTTC,CASSLTGPLDGYTF
.,TRBV27,.,TRBJ1-1,TGTGCCAGCAGCCACCGACAGGCGTACATGAACACTGAAGCTTTCTTT,CASSHRQAYMNTEAFF
.,TRBV7-9,TRBD1,TRBJ1-2,TGTGCCAGTACCACATTACGGACAGGAGCAATCTATGGCTACACCTTC,CASTTLRTGAIYGYTF
many,TRBV29-1,.,TRBJ1-2,TGCAGCGTTGAAACGGGGGGGGGCTATGGCTACACCTTC,CSVETGGGYGYTF
few,TRBV5-4,.,TRBJ2-5,TGTGCCAGCAGCTTGGGGGCCGCGGAGACCCAGTACTTC,CASSLGAAETQYF
.,TRBV19,TRBD2,TRBJ2-7,TGTGCCAGTAGAGTGTCGGGGGGCTACGAGCAGTACTTC,CASRVSGGYEQYF
many,TRBV10-2,.,TRBJ1-5,TGCGCCAGCAGTGTGTTGGGGACGCATGATCAGCCCCAGCATTTT,CASSVLGTHDQPQHF
.,TRBV7-9,.,TRBJ2-7,TGTGCCAGCAGCCGAGAAACGGGGGCGAACGAGCAGTACTTC,CASSRETGANEQYF
.,TRBV25-1,.,TRBJ2-5,TGTGCCAGCAGTTTTATAACAGGTTTACAAGAGACCCAGTACTTC,CASSFITGLQETQYF
.,TRBV7-3,TRBD1,TRBJ1-2,TGTGCCAGCAGCTACGGCAGGGGGCAGATTGGCTACACCTTC,CASSYGRGQIGYTF
once,TRBV25-1,TRBD2,TRBJ2-2,TGTGCCAGCTTAAATCCAGCGGGAGCCGGGGAGCTGTTTTTT,CASLNPAGAGELFF
few,TRBV10-3,.,TRBJ2-7,TGTGCCAGCAGCCTGAGGGGGTTCGGCGAGCAGTACTTC,CASSLRGFGEQYF
.,TRBV25-1,.,TRBJ2-7,TGTGCCAGCAGTTTATTTACAGCCAACTCCTACGAGCAGTACTTC,CASSLFTANSYEQYF
.,TRBV9,.,TRBJ2-7,TGTGCCAGCAGCCAAGGGTTGACCCGCATCTCCTACGAGCAGTACTTC,CASSQGLTRISYEQYF
.,TRBV7-9,.,TRBJ1-4,TGTGCCAGCAGCTCCATAGCCCGGGGTAGGGGTGAAAAACTGTTTTTT,CASSSIARGRGEKLFF
many,TRBV29-1,.,TRBJ1-2,TGCAGCGTTGACGTTCCAGGGAAGGGATACTTGGGCTACACCTTC,CSVDVPGKGYLGYTF
.,TRBV7-2,TRBD1,TRBJ1-2,TGTGCCAGCAGCCACGGGACAGGCCCTTATGGCTACACCTTC,CASSHGTGPYGYTF
.,TRBV6-5,.,TRBJ1-5,TGTGCCAGCAGACCTTCTTATGGCAATCAGCCCCAGCATTTT,CASRPSYGNQPQHF
many,TRBV20-1,.,TRBJ1-1,TGCAGTGCTAGGACGGACTTACGGCCTGAAGCTTTCTTT,CSARTDLRPEAFF
.,TRBV10-3,.,TRBJ1-4,TGTGCCAGCAGTCGTCACGTTAGGGGAAATGAAAAACTGTTTTTT,CASSRHVRGNEKLFF
many,TRBV29-1,.,TRBJ1-4,TGCAGCGTCGCCGGGACCTCCCTAAGGGAAAAACTGTTTTTT,CSVAGTSLREKLFF
few,TRBV15,.,TRBJ1-4,TGTGCCACCAGCAGATCCTCTGCGGGGGCTAATGAAAAACTGTTTTTT,CATSRSSAGANEKLFF
many,TRBV7-9,TRBD1,TRBJ1-2,TGTGCCAGCAGCTTAGGTGGGACAGGGGGCCGTGGCTACACCTTC,CASSLGGTGGRGYTF
.,TRBV2,.,TRBJ2-3,TGTGCCAGCATAGGAGGACAGAGACCAGTTACGCAGTATTTT,CASIGGQRPVTQYF
.,TRBV19,TRBD1,TRBJ1-5,TGTGCCAGTACCTCTTTCGGGACAGTAAATCAGCCCCAGCATTTT,CASTSFGTVNQPQHF
many,TRBV7-2,.,TRBJ1-5,TGTGCCAGCAGTCTCGGGGCTAGCTATCAGCCCCAGCATTTT,CASSLGASYQPQHF
many,TRBV10-3,TRBD1,TRBJ2-7,TGTGCCATCAGTGAGGGAAGTAGGGGGCAGAGCTACGAGCAGTACTTC,CAISEGSRGQSYEQYF
.,TRBV19,TRBD1,TRBJ1-2,TGTGCCAGTAGAGCCTTGGACAGGGAATATGGCTACACCTTC,CASRALDREYGYTF
.,TRBV9,TRBD2,TRBJ2-5,TGTGCCAGCAGCGCTAGCGGGGTAGGGGAGACCCAGTACTTC,CASSASGVGETQYF
.,TRBV20-1,TRBD1,TRBJ1-5,TGCAGTGCTGCAACAGGGGGTGGTCAGCCCCAGCATTTT,CSAATGGGQPQHF
few,TRBV3-1,.,TRBJ1-5,TGTGCCAGCAGCCAAGGGATCAATCAGCCCCAGCATTTT,CASSQGINQPQHF
.,TRBV15,.,TRBJ2-5,TGTGCCACCAGCCAGAGTATCAGGCCAGGGGAGACCCAGTACTTC,CATSQSIRPGETQYF
.,TRBV20-1,.,TRBJ2-7,TGCAGTGCTAGAGATTTTGGAGGGGACCTTCCCGAGCAGTACTTC,CSARDFGGDLPEQYF
many,TRBV19,TRBD1,TRBJ1-5,TGTGCCAGTAGTATGCGAGGGAGGGGGCAAAGCAATCAGCCCCAGCATTTT,CASSMRGRGQSNQPQHF
.,TRBV29-1,.,TRBJ2-7,TGCAGCGTATTAGTAGGTCTCCTTTCCGAGCAGTACTTC,CSVLVGLLSEQYF
.,TRBV11-2,.,TRBJ1-1,TGCGCCAGCAGCCGGGCAGGTAACATGAACACTGAAGCTTTCTTT,CASSRAGNMNTEAFF
.,TRBV7-2,TRBD1,TRBJ1-2,TGTGCCAGCAGTATTCAGGGGGCGTCCTATGGCTACACCTTC,CASSIQGASYGYTF
many,TRBV12-3/TRBV12-4,.,TRBJ1-2,TGTGCCAGCAGTTTATCTGGGGGTTCGTCTGGCTACACCTTC,CASSLSGGSSGYTF
many,TRBV11-2,.,TRBJ2-5,TGTGCCAGCAGCGCCCGCAGGGGCGGGAAGACCCAGTACTTC,CASSARRGGKTQYF
few,TRBV14,.,TRBJ2-7,TGTGCCAGCAGCCAGCACGGGACTCGGTTGTACGAGCAGTACTTC,CASSQHGTRLYEQYF
.,TRBV5-1,TRBD1,TRBJ2-7,TGCGCCAGCAGCCCTGGGACAGGTCACTCCTACGAGCAGTACTTC,CASSPGTGHSYEQYF
.,TRBV20-1,TRBD1,TRBJ2-6,TGCAGTGCCCCAGTGCCGCCGGGACAGAGCTCTGGGGCCAACGTCCTGACTTTC,CSAPVPPGQSSGANVLTF